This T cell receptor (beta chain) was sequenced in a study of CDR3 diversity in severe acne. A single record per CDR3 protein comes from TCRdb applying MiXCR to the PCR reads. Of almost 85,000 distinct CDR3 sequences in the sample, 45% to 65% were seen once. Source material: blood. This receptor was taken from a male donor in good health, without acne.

The CDR3 DNA reads TGTGCCAGCAGCTTAGGCGGACGGTATGGCTACACCTTC. Translation gives CASSLGGRYGYTF. The V gene is TRBV7-9, the J gene TRBJ1-2; D gene unclear. Germline CDR1 and CDR2: SEHNR and FQNEAQ (reference sequence). There are 13 residues in the CDR3. V was clipped by 1 base and J by 5 bases, with 8 bases between them.